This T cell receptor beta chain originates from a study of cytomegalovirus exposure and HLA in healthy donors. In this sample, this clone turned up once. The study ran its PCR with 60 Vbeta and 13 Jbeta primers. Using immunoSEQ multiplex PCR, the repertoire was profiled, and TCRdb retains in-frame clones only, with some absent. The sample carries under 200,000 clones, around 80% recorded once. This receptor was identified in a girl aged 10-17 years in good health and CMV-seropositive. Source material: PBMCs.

The CDR3 DNA reads TGTGCCAGCAGCTTTTCACTAGCGGGCGAGCAGTACTTC. This encodes CASSFSLAGEQYF. This sequence joins TRBV5-6 and TRBJ2-7; TRBD2 aligns across 9 bases. This CDR3 region has 13 residues. J gave up 6 bases and V 2 bases, and 3 bases lay outside the gene matches. CDR1 and CDR2 (germline): SGHDT, YYEEEE.